Listed below are T cell receptor beta chains from one sample, sequenced in a study of OX40 agonist ivuxolimab in advanced cancers. Clones were read by immunoSEQ multiplex PCR, and TCRdb kept only the in-frame ones, dropping some. The data show roughly 70,000 clones, with about 84% seen just once and approximately 7% held by the top ten. The sample consisted of CD4+ or CD8+ T cells sorted from blood, taken in a trial of the OX40 agonist ivuxolimab. These receptors were taken from an adult with an advanced solid tumor such as melanoma, head and neck, liver or kidney cancer. CDR3s include the opening cysteine and the closing phenylalanine or tryptophan. The D gene is left open where the match is weak. Clone size appears in some rows only: once, few, many, or a class for an expanded clone.

.	TRBV27	TRBD2	TRBJ2-7	CASKRGGFNIYEQYF	TGTGCCAGCAAGCGGGGGGGATTCAATATCTACGAGCAGTACTTC
.	TRBV5-1	TRBD2	TRBJ2-7	CASSSGLADDEQYF	TGCGCCAGCAGCTCTGGACTAGCCGACGACGAGCAGTACTTC
.	TRBV7-2	.	TRBJ2-7	CASSPRRLGQYF	TGTGCCAGCAGCCCCCGCCGGCTGGGGCAGTACTTC
.	TRBV7-2	.	TRBJ2-3	CASSLGTGFYTDTQYF	TGTGCCAGCAGCTTAGGCACGGGGTTTTACACAGATACGCAGTATTTT
.	TRBV6-6	.	TRBJ1-1	CASKDPDTEAFF	TGTGCCAGCAAAGACCCCGACACTGAAGCTTTCTTT
.	TRBV9	TRBD1	TRBJ2-3	CASSVARTGEGTDTQYF	TGTGCCAGCAGCGTAGCTAGGACAGGGGAGGGCACAGATACGCAGTATTTT
.	TRBV5-1	.	TRBJ2-1	CASSLGALYEQFF	TGCGCCAGCAGCTTAGGTGCTTTGTATGAGCAGTTCTTC
.	TRBV14	TRBD2	TRBJ2-7	CASSQVSGPGYEQYF	TGTGCCAGCAGCCAAGTTAGCGGGCCTGGCTACGAGCAGTACTTC
.	TRBV4-2	.	TRBJ1-1	CASSQEVDGEAFF	TGTGCCAGCAGCCAAGAGGTGGACGGTGAAGCTTTCTTT
.	TRBV19	.	TRBJ1-1	CASYRNTEAFF	TGTGCCAGTTACAGGAACACTGAAGCTTTCTTT
.	TRBV11-2	.	TRBJ2-1	CASSLSGGPEQFF	TGTGCCAGCAGCCTCTCTGGGGGCCCTGAGCAGTTCTTC
.	TRBV18	TRBD2	TRBJ2-2	CASLIAGTGELFF	TGTGCCAGCCTTATAGCGGGAACCGGGGAGCTGTTTTTT
.	TRBV30	TRBD1	TRBJ1-1	CAWSRTGPEAFF	TGTGCCTGGAGTCGGACAGGGCCTGAAGCTTTCTTT
.	TRBV4-1	TRBD2	TRBJ2-2	CASSQDGLAGVKTGELFF	TGCGCCAGCAGCCAAGACGGACTAGCGGGAGTTAAAACCGGGGAGCTGTTTTTT
.	TRBV6-1	.	TRBJ1-1	CASSESANTEAFF	TGTGCCAGCAGTGAATCCGCGAACACTGAAGCTTTCTTT
.	TRBV4-1	.	TRBJ1-1	CASSQFRVSNTEAFF	TGCGCCAGCAGCCAATTCAGGGTCTCGAACACTGAAGCTTTCTTT
.	TRBV5-8	.	TRBJ2-4	CASSYSRLALGDIQYF	TGTGCCAGCAGCTACTCTCGTCTTGCTCTAGGGGACATTCAGTACTTC
.	TRBV7-2	TRBD1	TRBJ2-7	CASGWDSSYEQYF	TGTGCCAGCGGATGGGACAGTTCTTACGAGCAGTACTTC
once	TRBV9	TRBD1	TRBJ2-7	CASSGTGGGQQYF	TGTGCCAGCAGCGGGACAGGGGGCGGGCAGCAGTACTTC
.	TRBV18	.	TRBJ2-1	CASSPGWGDNEQFF	TGTGCCAGCTCACCGGGGTGGGGAGACAATGAGCAGTTCTTC
.	TRBV4-2	TRBD1	TRBJ2-7	CASSQEGQGAYEQYF	TGTGCCAGCAGCCAAGAGGGACAGGGGGCCTACGAGCAGTACTTC
.	TRBV4-2	.	TRBJ1-4	CASSLGRGSEKLFF	TGTGCCAGCAGTTTGGGGCGAGGCAGTGAAAAACTGTTTTTT
.	TRBV18	.	TRBJ2-3	CASSPRLVPTTDTQYF	TGTGCCAGCTCACCAAGGCTCGTCCCTACCACAGATACGCAGTATTTT
medium-sized	TRBV7-7	.	TRBJ1-3	CASSLEQLSGNTIYF	TGTGCTAGCAGCTTAGAACAGCTCTCTGGAAACACCATATATTTT
.	TRBV7-8	TRBD2	TRBJ2-3	CASSLGNGGDTQYF	TGTGCCAGCAGCTTGGGTAACGGGGGGGATACGCAGTATTTT
.	TRBV7-6	.	TRBJ1-5	CASSLAAVNQPQHF	TGTGCCAGCAGCTTAGCGGCGGTAAATCAGCCCCAGCATTTT
.	TRBV7-9	.	TRBJ2-3	CASSRGVGTLTDTQYF	TGTGCCAGCAGCCGCGGAGTCGGGACTCTCACAGATACGCAGTATTTT
.	TRBV7-9	.	TRBJ2-1	CASSRGPATINEQFF	TGTGCCAGCAGCCGGGGGCCCGCGACGATCAATGAGCAGTTCTTC